The clone carrying this T cell receptor (beta chain) has just a few counts. Its antigen is not known. Investigators profiled TCR beta VDJ and CDR3 from genomic DNA template. TCRdb reprocessed the reads via MiXCR and lists one record per CDR3 protein. This sample has 86,000 or so distinct CDR3 sequences, with around 42% found just once. The sample belongs to a study of CD8+CD57+ T cells in acquired aplastic anemia. Study in general: For CD4+ cells, healthy donors had an average of around 9.9 million reads.

V lost 6 bases, J lost 6 bases, and 11 bases stayed unmatched. The CDR3 runs to 15 residues. Study outcomes and limitations: Patients shared 25 to 35 CD8+ CDR3 sequences with controls.

The source of this sequence is a human donor in good health, serving as a control. The sample consisted of sorted CD4+, CD8+, or CD8+CD57+ T cells (not recorded which) from PBMCs. The rearrangement joins TRBV12-3 or TRBV12-4 to TRBJ2-1; 7 bases align to TRBD1. CDR3 protein: CASRIQGPLGNEQFF. In DNA form, the CDR3 reads TGTGCCAGCAGGATACAGGGGCCCCTGGGCAATGAGCAGTTCTTC.